These T cell receptor beta chains were read from a single sample in a study of PD-1 blockade in classical Hodgkin lymphoma. Clones were sequenced by immunoSEQ multiplex PCR, and TCRdb holds only the in-frame ones, with some missing. The table includes fewer than 30,000 clones, roughly 82% detected once. The sample was peripheral blood mononuclear cells (PBMCs), taken before the second cycle of nivolumab. All receptors derive from a human donor with classical Hodgkin lymphoma. Each CDR3 is given with its conserved first and last residue. D genes are given only for firm matches. Only some rows state a clone size, as once, few, many or a class for expanded clones.

14	-	TRBD2	TRBJ2-3	TRBV27	TGTGCCAGCCACCTAGCGGGGGAAACAGATACGCAGTATTTT	CASHLAGETDTQYF
15	-	-	TRBJ1-3	TRBV6-1	TGTGCCAGCAGCGAAAATCCCACGGGGGGAAACACCATATATTTT	CASSENPTGGNTIYF
14	medium-sized	TRBD1	TRBJ1-2	TRBV27	TGTGCCAGCAGTTCACAGGGGGCGTACTATGGCTACACCTTC	CASSSQGAYYGYTF
13	-	-	TRBJ2-3	TRBV7-2	TGTGCCAGCAGTAACAGGCACACAGATACGCAGTATTTT	CASSNRHTDTQYF
16	-	TRBD2	TRBJ2-1	TRBV7-8	TGTGCCAGCAGCTCCCTGACTAGCGGGGGGGCCAGGGAGCAGTTCTTC	CASSSLTSGGAREQFF
13	few	-	TRBJ1-6	TRBV7-9	TGTGCCAGCAGCTTAGGATCCTTATCACCCCTCCACTTT	CASSLGSLSPLHF
14	-	TRBD1	TRBJ2-1	TRBV9	TGTGCCAGTGCTAGGGGGCAGTCTTACAATGAGCAGTTCTTC	CASARGQSYNEQFF
14	-	-	TRBJ1-1	TRBV19	TGTGCCAGTAGTCTGACGACAGGGAACACTGAAGCTTTCTTT	CASSLTTGNTEAFF
15	-	-	TRBJ1-3	TRBV10-3	TGTGCCATCGCCCCTAGGATTTTAACTGGAACCACCATATATTTT	CAIAPRILTGTTIYF
14	-	TRBD2	TRBJ2-5	TRBV6-1	TGTGCCAGCAGCTTAGCGGGGGGGCGTGAGACCCAGTACTTC	CASSLAGGRETQYF
14	-	-	TRBJ2-5	TRBV30	TGTGCCTGGAGTGTCCAGTCGGGTGGGGAGACCCAGTACTTC	CAWSVQSGGETQYF
14	-	-	TRBJ1-2	TRBV2	TGTGCCAGCAGTGCCGAAGGGAAGTACTATGGCTACACCTTC	CASSAEGKYYGYTF
15	-	-	TRBJ1-4	TRBV5-6	TGTGCCAGCAGCGGCCCGACGTCCGGTGGTGAAAAACTGTTTTTT	CASSGPTSGGEKLFF
20	-	-	TRBJ2-1	TRBV29-1	TGCAGCGTTGCATTAAGGGGTCAGCGACAATGGGGGAGCTCCTACAATGAGCAGTTCTTC	CSVALRGQRQWGSSYNEQFF
11	few	-	TRBJ1-2	TRBV29-1	TGCAGCTCAGACAATCTGGCTGGCTACACCTTC	CSSDNLAGYTF
14	-	-	TRBJ2-2	TRBV4-2	TGTGCCAGCAGCCAGTTAGCGAGCACCGGGGAGCTGTTTTTT	CASSQLASTGELFF
12	-	-	TRBJ1-2	TRBV10-3	TGTGCCATCAGTCAACCAAACTATGGCTACACCTTC	CAISQPNYGYTF
13	-	-	TRBJ1-1	TRBV30	TGTGCCTGGAGGCAGACCCTGAACACTGAAGCTTTCTTT	CAWRQTLNTEAFF
14	-	-	TRBJ1-2	TRBV15	TGTGCCACCAGCAGAGATCCCCCCGTAGGAGGCTACACCTTC	CATSRDPPVGGYTF
14	-	TRBD1	TRBJ1-4	TRBV5-5	TGTGCCAGCAGCTTAGGACAGGGGAGTGAAAAACTGTTTTTT	CASSLGQGSEKLFF
16	-	TRBD1	TRBJ2-7	TRBV13	TGTGCCAGCAGCTTATGGTTGGGACAGGAGTCCTACGAGCAGTACTTC	CASSLWLGQESYEQYF
15	-	TRBD1	TRBJ1-1	TRBV5-4	TGTGCCAGCAGCCTATGGGACAGAATGAACACTGAAGCTTTCTTT	CASSLWDRMNTEAFF
13	-	TRBD1	TRBJ2-5	TRBV19	TGTGCCAGTAGGGACAGGGTCCAAGAGACCCAGTACTTC	CASRDRVQETQYF
14	-	-	TRBJ1-1	TRBV7-3	TGTGCCAGCAGCCCAACGGACAGCTTGACTGAAGCTTTCTTT	CASSPTDSLTEAFF
15	-	TRBD1	TRBJ1-4	TRBV5-1	TGCGCCAGCAGCCCGGGGGACAGGGGGCCTGAAAAACTGTTTTTT	CASSPGDRGPEKLFF
15	-	-	TRBJ2-1	TRBV9	TGTGCCAGCAGCGCTATGGGGAGCTCCTACAATGAGCAGTTCTTC	CASSAMGSSYNEQFF
14	once	-	TRBJ2-7	TRBV7-9	TGTGCCAGCAGCCATAGGGGCAGAGCCTACGAGCAGTACTTC	CASSHRGRAYEQYF
15	-	-	TRBJ2-7	TRBV7-9	TGTGCCAGCAGCTTAGCCTTAGGGAGCTCCTACGAGCAGTACTTC	CASSLALGSSYEQYF
13	-	-	TRBJ1-2	TRBV6-5	TGTGCCAGCAGTTCGGCCGGAAACTATGGCTACACCTTC	CASSSAGNYGYTF
15	-	TRBD2	TRBJ2-1	TRBV16	TGTGCCAGCAGCCAAAATCTAGCGGGAGGAACTGAGCAGTTCTTC	CASSQNLAGGTEQFF
15	-	-	TRBJ2-3	TRBV19	TGTGCCAGTAGTGGGAGTGGTGGTCTAACAGATACGCAGTATTTT	CASSGSGGLTDTQYF
16	-	TRBD2	TRBJ2-7	TRBV28	TGTGCCAGCAGTTCGGGACTAGCGGGTCTTCCCTACGAGCAGTACTTC	CASSSGLAGLPYEQYF
15	-	-	TRBJ2-5	TRBV7-2	TGTGCCAGCAGGGGGGCGGACGGAGGACAAGAGACCCAGTACTTC	CASRGADGGQETQYF
14	-	-	TRBJ2-2	TRBV4-1	TGCGCCAGCAGCCAAGGGTCTAACACCGGGGAGCTGTTTTTT	CASSQGSNTGELFF
15	-	-	TRBJ1-5	TRBV7-8	TGTGCCAGCAGCGATACGCGATTTGGCAATCAGCCCCAGCATTTT	CASSDTRFGNQPQHF
16	-	TRBD1	TRBJ2-7	TRBV4-3	TGCGCCAGCAGCCAAGGGACAGGGCCGTCGTCCTACGAGCAGTACTTC	CASSQGTGPSSYEQYF
13	-	TRBD1	TRBJ2-7	TRBV5-5	TGTGCCAGCAGCTTGTCAGGGGGCTACGAGCAGTACTTC	CASSLSGGYEQYF
15	-	TRBD2	TRBJ2-5	TRBV28	TGTGCCAGCAGTTTGGGAGCGGGGGTCATTTTGACCCAGTACTTC	CASSLGAGVILTQYF
15	few	-	TRBJ2-1	TRBV7-9	TGTGCCAGCAGCTCCACAGGGCCTGATTTTAATGAGCAGTTCTTC	CASSSTGPDFNEQFF
12	-	-	TRBJ1-1	TRBV10-1	TGCGCCAGCAGTCGGGGTACGGCTGAAGCTTTCTTT	CASSRGTAEAFF
13	-	-	TRBJ1-1	TRBV6-1	TGTGCCAGCAGTGAAATGGAGAACACTGAAGCTTTCTTT	CASSEMENTEAFF
15	-	-	TRBJ2-2	TRBV5-4	TGTGCCAGCAGCTTGGCGGGGGCGCAAGTCGGGGAGCTGTTTTTT	CASSLAGAQVGELFF
12	-	-	TRBJ2-7	TRBV6-4	TGTGCCAGGCCCATGCACGGCTCGAGTCAGTACTTC	CARPMHGSSQYF
14	-	TRBD2	TRBJ2-5	TRBV6-1	TGTGCCGGGGGAGGGCTCGGACCACAAGAGACCCAGTACTTC	CAGGGLGPQETQYF